This T cell receptor beta chain was sequenced for a study of T cell responses to AZD1222 COVID-19 vaccine. Whole-study findings and limits: Among those given AZD1222, only 5 to 7 were seropositive at baseline. It was only after the peak T cell response that any repertoires were sampled.

The CDR3 length is 13 residues. Germline V gene sequence: CDR1 SGHNT, CDR2 YYREEE (reference sequence). Between the trimmed V and J ends, which lost 0 bases and 3 bases, there was a span of 6 bases. Concerning this clone: Its matching antigen is unknown.

TCRdb's table, derived via immunoSEQ multiplex PCR, lists solely in-frame clones and lacks some. In the table there are some 150,000 clones, approximately 90% of which are singletons. The chain couples TRBV5-4 to TRBJ1-2; D gene unclear. The source material was peripheral blood, sampled 28 days after the second AZD1222 dose. This TCR came from an adult who received the AZD1222 COVID-19 vaccine. CDR3 protein: CASSLDTDYGYTF. For the CDR3, the DNA is TGTGCCAGCAGCTTGGACACTGACTATGGCTACACCTTC.